Detailed here is one T cell receptor beta chain. This entry belongs to a study of PD-L1 blockade in urothelial cancer. Between the trimmed V and J ends, which lost 7 bases and 2 bases, there was a span of 14 bases. The CDR3 sequence is 14 residues long. The germline CDR1 and CDR2 sequences are MNHNS and SASEGT. The time point was: peripheral blood 6 weeks after treatment start. Only in-frame clones appear in the TCRdb table, and some are missing; sequencing was by immunoSEQ multiplex PCR. The table has about 120,000 clones, approximately 85% seen once. This clonotype was sampled from a man aged 45-65 years with urothelial cancer. The sequenced sample was PBMCs, obtained around atezolizumab (anti-PD-L1) treatment. The rearrangement links TRBV6-1 to TRBJ2-5, with D perhaps TRBD1 (5 bases). This chain's CDR3 is CASIYNRLQETQYF. The CDR3 DNA sequence: TGTGCCAGCATTTATAACAGGTTACAAGAGACCCAGTACTTC.